These 20 T cell receptor beta chains were sequenced from one sample in a study of post-analysis software for immune sequencing data. Included in the TCR beta cDNA libraries were unique molecular identifiers. TCRdb re-derived calls from the PCR reads in MiXCR, one entry per CDR3 protein. The table includes hundreds of thousands of distinct CDR3 sequences, around 47% detected once. These receptors' antigens are unknown. Study-wide findings and caveats: Among 5 or 6 TRBV segments more frequent in patients than controls were TRBV5-6, TRBV5-1 and TRBV20-1.

The sequencing sample was made of blood. Receptor source: a girl between 5 and 17 years old with multiple sclerosis.

In its sample, this clonotype was seen a few times. The chain links TRBV4-1 to TRBJ1-2, with D possibly matching TRBD1 (5 bases). This CDR3 is 12 amino acids long. Germline assignment: CDR1 MGHRA and CDR2 YSYEKL. V gave up 1 base and J gave up 10 bases, with 10 bases separating them. The DNA for the CDR3 is TGCGCCAGCAGCCAAGTTGGGGGGGACTACACCTTC. This encodes CASSQVGGDYTF.

This clonotype showed up just once. The rearrangement joins TRBV5-6 to TRBJ2-5; D not certain. Trimming shortened V by 0 bases and J by 1 base, and 7 bases separated the two germline ends. There are 14 residues in the CDR3. The germline V gene encodes CDR1 SGHDT and CDR2 YYEEEE. CDR3 bases: TGTGCCAGCAGCTTGGGAGTCATCCAAGAGACCCAGTACTTC. It encodes CASSLGVIQETQYF.

The chain uses TRBV6-6 and TRBJ1-1; 12 bases match TRBD1. CDR3 length: 16 amino acids. The germline CDR1 and CDR2 sequences are MNHNY and SVGAGI (reference sequence). Unmatched junction bases numbered 9, after V lost 5 bases and J lost 5 bases. CDR3 coding DNA: TGTGCCAGCAGTACGCGGGACAGGGGGCTGAGTACTGAAGCTTTCTTT. It codes for CASSTRDRGLSTEAFF.

This chain joins TRBV12-3 or TRBV12-4 and TRBJ1-1, with 9 bases matching TRBD1. This CDR3 has 12 residues. V lost 3 bases and J lost 11; bases outside the gene matches: 4. CDR3 coding DNA: TGTGCCAGCAGTTTGGGGACAGGGACGGCTTTCTTT. The encoded protein is CASSLGTGTAFF.

The genes are TRBV6-6 and TRBJ1-2; 8 nucleotides match TRBD1. This CDR3 is 13 amino acids long. The V segment lost 6 bases and the J segment 8 bases; nucleotides outside the gene matches: 8. In germline, CDR1 is MNHNY, CDR2 SVGAGI (reference sequence). The CDR3: CASRHQGADGYTF. CDR3 DNA: TGTGCCAGCAGACATCAGGGGGCAGACGGCTACACCTTC.

The chain links TRBV7-9 to TRBJ2-3; tentatively, D is TRBD2 (6 bases). The germline V gene encodes CDR1 SEHNR and CDR2 FQNEAQ (reference sequence). This CDR3 contains 14 residues. V was shortened by 4 bases and J by 4 bases, with 12 bases between the two germline ends. The CDR3 protein is CASSSTSSSDTQYF. For the CDR3, the DNA is TGTGCCAGCAGCTCCACTAGCAGTTCAGATACGCAGTATTTT.

The chain links TRBV20-1 to TRBJ1-4; possibly TRBD1 for D (6 bases). Germline V gene data show CDR1 as DFQATT and CDR2 as SNEGSKA (reference sequence). The germline V and J ends were trimmed by 2 bases and 3 bases, with 10 bases remaining between them. The CDR3 is 14 residues long. Written as DNA, the CDR3 is TGCAGTGCTAGAACAGGGTTGGCTAATGAAAAACTGTTTTTT. Amino acids: CSARTGLANEKLFF.

This chain joins TRBV20-1 and TRBJ2-3, with 11 nucleotides matching TRBD2. The junction had 4 bases not matched to a gene; V was cut back by 5 bases and J by 0 bases. Germline V CDR1 and CDR2: DFQATT, SNEGSKA (reference sequence). This CDR3 is 15 amino acids long. CDR3 nucleotide sequence: TGCAGTGCTCATAGACTAGCGGGGAGCACAGATACGCAGTATTTT. Its protein is CSAHRLAGSTDTQYF.

The chain joins TRBV5-6 to TRBJ2-7, with a weak D call TRBD1 (5 bases). Deletions cut 4 bases from V and 3 bases from J, with 14 bases between. This CDR3 contains 14 residues. The germline gives CDR1 SGHDT, CDR2 YYEEEE. In DNA, the CDR3 is TGTGCCAGCAGCAGGGGCAGTCAATTCTACGAGCAGTACTTC. This sequence encodes CASSRGSQFYEQYF. The full variable domain, completed using reference TRBV5-6 and TRBJ2-7, is DAGVTQSPTHLIKTRGQQVTLRCSPKSGHDTVSWYQQALGQGPQFIFQYYEEEERQRGNFPDRFSGHQFPNYSSELNVNALLLGDSALYLCASSRGSQFYEQYFGPGTRLTVT.

The chain couples TRBV20-1 to TRBJ2-3; 7 bases are a match to TRBD2. The CDR3 is 15 amino acids. With 0 bases clipped from V and 2 bases from J, the junction kept 5 bases outside the gene matches. Per the germline V gene, CDR1 is DFQATT and CDR2 is SNEGSKA (reference sequence). CDR3 residues: CSAREGGNPTDTQYF. The DNA of the CDR3 is TGCAGTGCTAGAGAGGGGGGGAATCCCACAGATACGCAGTATTTT.

The chain joins TRBV12-3 or TRBV12-4 to TRBJ2-1; 11 bases match TRBD2. V lost 1 base and J lost 9; bases outside the gene matches: 11. This CDR3 is 17 amino acids long. Here the CDR3 DNA reads TGTGCCAGCAGTTTAGATGGTAGCGGGGGGGTTAAGGGTGAGCAGTTCTTC. Translation: CASSLDGSGGVKGEQFF.

The chain recombines TRBV15 with TRBJ1-1, with a weak D call TRBD1 (5 bases). This CDR3 has 16 amino acids. The germline V gene encodes CDR1 LNHNV and CDR2 YYDKDF (reference sequence). Trimming pared 8 bases from V and 0 bases from J, leaving 19 bases between. Written as DNA, the CDR3 is TGTGCCACCGAGCCGGGACCCCCTTTGGTGAACACTGAAGCTTTCTTT. Protein product: CATEPGPPLVNTEAFF.

The chain carries TRBV5-1 and TRBJ2-7, with 8 bases matching TRBD1. The CDR3 sequence is 14 residues long. Germline V gene data show CDR1 as SGHRS and CDR2 as YFSETQ. Unmatched junction bases numbered 3, after V lost 3 bases and J lost 1 base. The CDR3 here is CASSSTGASYEQYF. The CDR3 nucleotides are TGCGCCAGCAGCTCGACAGGGGCGTCCTACGAGCAGTACTTC.

The J gene is TRBJ2-5, the V gene TRBV12-3 or TRBV12-4, with D possibly called TRBD1 or TRBD2 (5 bases each). V lost 3 bases and J 5 bases, leaving 31 bases between the germline ends. This CDR3 has 20 residues. The CDR3 nucleotides read TGTGCCAGCAGTTTCCCTCTCCCGGGACCCCCCGGCGCGCAACCTGAGACCCAGTACTTC. Translating it yields CASSFPLPGPPGAQPETQYF.

Concerning this clonotype itself: The junction departs from germline at one end; a sequencing error may be responsible. The chain joins TRBV4-2 to TRBJ1-5; 8 bases agree with TRBD1. This CDR3 contains 14 residues. Germline lookup yields CDR1 LGHNA and CDR2 YNFKEQ. CDR3 residues: CVSSRDRGSQPQHF. The CDR3 coding sequence is TGTGTCAGCAGTCGAGACAGGGGCAGTCAGCCCCAGCATTTT.

The chain uses TRBV9 and TRBJ2-7; 7 bases map to TRBD1. Trimming took 4 bases from V and 6 from J; bases not matched to a gene: 13. The CDR3 contains 15 residues. Germline CDR1 and CDR2: SGDLS and YYNGEE. The CDR3 DNA reads TGTGCCAGCAGCCCAGGGACAGTAAGCATCCCCGAGCAGTACTTC. It encodes CASSPGTVSIPEQYF. Supplemented by reference TRBV9 and TRBJ2-7, the full variable domain reads DSGVTQTPKHLITATGQRVTLRCSPRSGDLSVYWYQQSLDQGLQFLIQYYNGEERAKGNILERFSAQQFPDLHSELNLSSLELGDSALYFCASSPGTVSIPEQYFGPGTRLTVT.

The chain links TRBV4-1 to TRBJ2-7; no definite D call. Deletions cut 1 base from V and 6 bases from J, with 13 bases between. The CDR3 has 14 residues. Per germline, CDR1 MGHRA and CDR2 YSYEKL. CDR3 in amino acids: CASSQGPASGEQYF. DNA for the CDR3: TGCGCCAGCAGCCAAGGCCCGGCATCGGGCGAGCAGTACTTC.

The chain carries TRBV5-1 and TRBJ1-4; 7 nucleotides align to TRBD1. The CDR3 spans 14 residues. V shed 0 bases and J 8 bases; nucleotides not matched to a gene: 4. The V gene's germline CDR1 is SGHRS and CDR2 YFSETQ. Written as DNA, the CDR3 is TGCGCCAGCAGCTTGGCCGGGACAGAGGAAAAACTGTTTTTT. This codes for CASSLAGTEEKLFF. Full variable domain (outside the CDR3, taken from reference TRBV5-1 and TRBJ1-4): KAGVTQTPRYLIKTRGQQVTLSCSPISGHRSVSWYQQTPGQGLQFLFEYFSETQRNKGNFPGRFSGRQFSNSRSEMNVSTLELGDSALYLCASSLAGTEEKLFFGSGTQLSVL.

The CDR3 is CASSLGDRGSYNEQFF. As DNA, the CDR3 is TGCGCCAGCAGCTTGGGGGACAGGGGCTCCTACAATGAGCAGTTCTTC. V gene TRBV5-1 combines with J gene TRBJ2-1, with 10 bases that match TRBD1. The CDR3 has 16 residues. Germline V gene sequence: CDR1 SGHRS, CDR2 YFSETQ. With 0 bases clipped from V and 0 bases from J, the junction kept 0 bases outside the gene matches.

V is TRBV28 and J is TRBJ1-6; TRBD1 is a possible D gene (5 bases). The CDR3 consists of 18 residues. The germline V gene has CDR1 MDHEN and CDR2 SYDVKM. V was clipped by 3 bases and J by 0 bases, with 15 bases between them. The CDR3: CASSFGGGGSSYNSPLHF. CDR3 nucleotide sequence: TGTGCCAGCAGTTTTGGGGGGGGAGGAAGCTCCTATAATTCACCCCTCCACTTT. The whole variable domain, remainder taken from reference TRBV28 and TRBJ1-6, is DVKVTQSSRYLVKRTGEKVFLECVQDMDHENMFWYRQDPGLGLRLIYFSYDVKMKEKGDIPEGYSVSREKKERFSLILESASTNQTSMYLCASSFGGGGSSYNSPLHFGNGTRLTVT.